Listed below are T cell receptor beta chains from one sample, sequenced in a study of cytomegalovirus exposure and HLA in healthy donors. Assay used: immunoSEQ multiplex PCR; TCRdb lists only in-frame clones, some missing. The sample consists of 95,000 to 150,000 clones, about three quarters of them appearing once. Sample: PBMCs. Source of these receptors: a woman between 35 and 50 years old in good health and CMV-seronegative. Each CDR3 is given without its conserved first and last residue.

TRBV28,13,TRBJ2-3,ASKAGGVGTDTQY
TRBV27,12,TRBJ1-2,ASRGRDSNYGYT
TRBV6-1,12,TRBJ1-1,ASSEVGAGTEAF
TRBV15,13,TRBJ1-4,ATSRAKGGSEKLF
TRBV7-9,13,TRBJ2-7,ASSLGDTHSYEQY
TRBV5-1,13,TRBJ1-1,ASSPRGGGGTEAF
TRBV5-1,12,TRBJ2-7,ASSLRGLSYEQY
TRBV9,14,TRBJ1-3,ASSVYQGIAGNTIY
TRBV10-3,13,TRBJ2-3,AIRTSGSVTDTQY
TRBV5-8,15,TRBJ1-1,ASSRWVFGSDRTEAF
TRBV7-2,15,TRBJ1-3,ASSSEGVPIPGNTIY
TRBV21-1,13,TRBJ2-5,ASSKVGQGQETQY
TRBV28,13,TRBJ2-6,ASKYRVAGANGLT
TRBV27,12,TRBJ2-5,ASRTTSGQETQY
TRBV27,14,TRBJ2-4,ASSSRQQLAKNIQY
TRBV6-1,13,TRBJ1-2,ASSETPGVNYGYT
TRBV11-2,13,TRBJ2-7,ASSLAGVLDYEQY
TRBV18,12,TRBJ2-7,ASSPPHSPNEQY
TRBV7-6,14,TRBJ2-2,ASSEEVREDTGELF
TRBV19,13,TRBJ1-1,ASSPQSQGAIEAF
TRBV7-2,11,TRBJ2-3,ASSLIEGGTQY
TRBV28,13,TRBJ1-2,ASSFRQGAGGGYT
TRBV28,14,TRBJ2-7,ASSSSGTGVAYEQY
TRBV7-3,13,TRBJ1-1,ASSLTLGPNTEAF
TRBV5-1,15,TRBJ2-3,ASSLARLAGDADTQY
TRBV5-1,13,.,ASSLARQGRDEQY
TRBV4-1,14,TRBJ2-3,ASSQGPGQTTDTQY
TRBV28,10,TRBJ2-7,ASSGGFHEQY
TRBV10-3,12,TRBJ1-3,ASQGASSGNTIY
TRBV11-2,12,TRBJ2-3,ASSLGGGTDTQY
TRBV27,13,TRBJ1-2,ANSFPPPARRGFT